This T cell receptor (beta chain) was identified in a study of immune evolution from preneoplasia to lung adenocarcinoma. The CDR3 totals 15 residues. Germline CDR1 SGHRS, CDR2 YFSETQ. The ends were cut back, 0 bases at V and 0 bases at J, with 8 bases in the middle. The data were produced by immunoSEQ multiplex PCR, yet TCRdb's version contains in-frame clones alone and is incomplete. The data show about 4,900 clones, about 80% seen once. This clonotype originated in a person in their 70s with lung adenocarcinoma. The sample consisted of FFPE minimally invasive lung adenocarcinoma tissue. This chain joins TRBV5-1 and TRBJ2-3; D gene ambiguous. DNA for the CDR3: TGCGCCAGCAGCTTGGCCGAACTTAGCACAGATACGCAGTATTTT. Protein: CASSLAELSTDTQYF.